These 19 T cell receptor beta chains were sequenced from one sample in a study of cytomegalovirus exposure and HLA in healthy donors (dated by TCRdb to about 2017). Library creation used the immunoSEQ multiplex PCR assay. For the multiplex PCR, a mixture combining 60 forward primers for TCR Vbeta segments and 13 reverse primers for TCR Jbeta segments was used. This is the immuneACCESS table as TCRdb keeps it, with only in-frame sequences that have V and J called. A part of the clones is gone; compared with another copy, unresolved V genes explain less than half, and the rest is unexplained. The sample table shows about 140,000 clones, and around 85% are seen once. The ten largest clones capture approximately 1.1% of the sample. The sample was PBMCs. Every receptor here comes from a female donor in good health and CMV-seronegative.

V gene TRBV2 combines with J gene TRBJ2-1; D perhaps matches TRBD2 (5 bases). V was cut by 2 bases and J by 8 bases, with 13 bases left in between. CDR1 and CDR2 from the germline V gene are SNHLY and FYNNEI. The CDR3 contains 14 residues. CDR3 nucleotides: TGTGCCAGCAGTGAATGGGAGTTGAAGCATGAGCAGTTCTTC. Translated, it gives CASSEWELKHEQFF. Full variable domain (outside the CDR3, taken from reference TRBV2 and TRBJ2-1): EPEVTQTPSHQVTQMGQEVILRCVPISNHLYFYWYRQILGQKVEFLVSFYNNEISEKSEIFDDQFSVERPDGSNFTLKIRSTKLEDSAMYFCASSEWELKHEQFFGPGTRLTVL.

This clone was counted once. This chain connects TRBV11-1 to TRBJ2-1; 7 bases agree with TRBD2. With V trimmed by 9 bases and J by 7 bases, 21 bases remained unmatched. The CDR3 extends over 17 amino acids. CDR1 and CDR2 (germline): SGHAT, FQDESV (reference sequence). In nucleotides, the CDR3 is TGTGCCAGTAGTCCACGTTGGCCGGGGGGTACATGGAATGAGCAGTTCTTC. Protein product: CASSPRWPGGTWNEQFF.

This chain joins TRBV6-1 and TRBJ1-2; possible D gene TRBD1, 5 bases. With 5 bases removed from V and 4 bases from J, the gap between germline ends came to 8 bases. Germline V gives CDR1 MNHNS, CDR2 SASEGT. The CDR3 has 12 residues. This CDR3 reads CASSTGAYGYTF. In nucleotides, the CDR3 is TGTGCCAGCAGTACAGGAGCCTATGGCTACACCTTC.

The rearrangement joins TRBV28 to TRBJ2-7, with TRBD2 matching 8 bases. From germline, CDR1 is MDHEN and CDR2 SYDVKM. The CDR3 runs to 13 residues. V gave up 6 bases and J gave up 6 bases; unmatched junction bases: 7. The CDR3 sequence is CASRRGVSSEQYF. The CDR3 DNA reads as TGTGCCAGCAGGCGGGGGGTTAGTAGCGAGCAGTACTTC.

As regards this clone: Other DNA sequences in this sample translate to the same CDR3. The J gene is TRBJ2-7, the V gene TRBV6-5; unclear D gene. This CDR3 spans 13 amino acids. Trimming shortened V by 0 bases and J by 4 bases, and 7 bases separated the two germline ends. Germline values: CDR1 MNHEY, CDR2 SVGAGI. As DNA, the CDR3 is TGTGCCAGCAGTTACTCCCGCAGTTACGAGCAGTACTTC. Residues: CASSYSRSYEQYF.

This clone turned up a few times. The rearrangement joins TRBV5-1 to TRBJ2-7; D is possibly TRBD2 (5 bases). The CDR3 runs 14 residues. CDR1 is SGHRS, CDR2 YFSETQ, per germline. The germline V and J ends were trimmed by 4 bases and 1 base, with 12 bases remaining between them. The CDR3 nucleotides are TGCGCCAGCAGCACAAACACGGGATCCTACGAGCAGTACTTC. Translation: CASSTNTGSYEQYF.

The chain is built from TRBV6-4 and TRBJ2-3; D call uncertain. V lost 4 bases to trimming and J lost 0 bases, with 2 bases between them. CDR1 is MRHNA and CDR2 is SNTAGT in the germline V gene. This CDR3 region has 12 residues. Written as DNA, the CDR3 is TGTGCCAGCAGTGCTAGCACAGATACGCAGTATTTT. Its protein product is CASSASTDTQYF.

This chain uses TRBV30 with TRBJ2-1; TRBD1 might be the D (6 bases). The germline V and J ends were trimmed by 5 bases and 12 bases, with 17 bases remaining between them. The CDR3 consists of 12 residues. Germline V gives CDR1 GTSNPN, CDR2 SVGIG (reference sequence). CDR3 sequence: CAWEGDTQGQFF. CDR3 sequence (DNA): TGTGCCTGGGAAGGGGACACCCAGGGGCAGTTCTTC.

The chain employs TRBV5-6 and TRBJ2-3; possible D gene TRBD1, 6 bases. The CDR3 spans 17 residues. Deletions cut 6 bases from V and 2 bases from J, with 22 bases between. Germline V gene sequence: CDR1 SGHDT, CDR2 YYEEEE. The CDR3 protein is CASTFSRKGQSTDTQYF. CDR3 DNA sequence: TGTGCCAGCACCTTCTCGCGAAAAGGACAGTCCACAGATACGCAGTATTTT.

The V call is TRBV27, the J call TRBJ1-1; 11 nucleotides line up with TRBD1. Germline V CDR1 and CDR2: MNHEY, SMNVEV (reference sequence). The CDR3 consists of 18 residues. V was pared by 5 bases and J by 5 bases, with 16 bases of the junction left unmatched. The CDR3 spells CASSNQLDRGLARTEAFF. Written as DNA, the CDR3 is TGTGCCAGCAGTAACCAGTTGGACAGGGGGCTTGCGAGAACTGAAGCTTTCTTT.

The V call is TRBV7-9, the J call TRBJ2-5; TRBD2 agrees at 9 bases. This CDR3 comprises 18 residues. The germline V gene has CDR1 SEHNR and CDR2 FQNEAQ (reference sequence). V was pared by 2 bases and J by 5 bases, with 15 bases of the junction left unmatched. This chain's CDR3 is CASSLKGGLAGIWETQYF. In nucleotides, the CDR3 is TGTGCCAGCAGCTTAAAGGGGGGCCTAGCGGGAATCTGGGAGACCCAGTACTTC. Based on the CDR3 plus reference TRBV7-9 and TRBJ2-5, the full variable domain is DTGVSQNPRHKITKRGQNVTFRCDPISEHNRLYWYRQTLGQGPEFLTYFQNEAQLEKSRLLSDRFSAERPKGSFSTLEIQRTEQGDSAMYLCASSLKGGLAGIWETQYFGPGTRLLVL.

The genes are TRBV7-2 and TRBJ1-1; TRBD1 matches at 7 bases. The CDR3 is 14 residues long. Per germline, CDR1 SGHTA and CDR2 FQGNSA. The junction had 8 bases not matched to a gene; V was cut back by 7 bases and J by 3 bases. Written as DNA, the CDR3 is TGTGCCAGCAAATTTAGGGGGCGGGACACTGAAGCTTTCTTT. Translated: CASKFRGRDTEAFF.

The rearrangement joins TRBV7-9 to TRBJ1-5; no definite D call. The V and J ends lost 2 bases and 1 base respectively, with 15 bases between them. Germline V gives CDR1 SEHNR, CDR2 FQNEAQ (reference sequence). The CDR3 has 17 amino acids. The CDR3 DNA is TGTGCCAGCAGCTTAAGGGCGGGAGGGATGAGCAATCAGCCCCAGCATTTT. Protein: CASSLRAGGMSNQPQHF.

The gene calls are TRBV4-2 and TRBJ2-5; TRBD1 aligns across 7 bases. CDR1 is LGHNA and CDR2 is YNFKEQ in the germline V gene. The CDR3 has 14 residues. V lost 0 bases to trimming and J lost 4 bases; unmatched junction nucleotides: 2. CDR3 DNA: TGTGCCAGCAGCCAAGATTGGACAGGAGAGACCCAGTACTTC. It codes for CASSQDWTGETQYF.

The count of this clone is one. V is TRBV15 and J is TRBJ1-1, with D tentatively TRBD1 (6 bases). The V end was cut by 3 bases, the J end by 1 base, with 18 bases between. The germline CDR1 and CDR2 sequences are LNHNV and YYDKDF (reference sequence). The length of the CDR3 is 17 residues. The CDR3 DNA reads as TGTGCCACCAGCAGTTCGACAGGCGGTTTATGGAACACTGAAGCTTTCTTT. Its protein is CATSSSTGGLWNTEAFF.

This clone was seen more than once but under ten times. The V call is TRBV6-4, the J call TRBJ2-3; 13 bases are a match to TRBD2. V lost 3 bases, J lost 12 bases, and 3 bases stayed unmatched. This CDR3 region has 13 residues. CDR1 is MRHNA and CDR2 is SNTAGT in the germline V gene. Here the CDR3 reads CASSEGLAGPQYF. In DNA form, the CDR3 reads TGTGCCAGCAGTGAGGGACTAGCGGGACCTCAGTATTTT.

V is TRBV6-1 and J is TRBJ2-1, with 7 bases aligning to TRBD2. V was pared by 3 bases and J by 4 bases, with 6 bases of the junction left unmatched. CDR1 MNHNS and CDR2 SASEGT come from the germline V gene. The CDR3 runs to 15 residues. The CDR3 loop is CASSDFGLDYNEQFF. The CDR3 DNA sequence: TGTGCCAGCAGTGATTTTGGACTAGATTACAATGAGCAGTTCTTC.

The rearrangement uses TRBV11-2 and TRBJ2-7; 11 positions match TRBD1. The ends lost 7 bases at V and 7 bases at J; junction bases unmatched: 12. Germline-derived CDR1 and CDR2 are SGHAT and FQNNGV. The CDR3 loop spans 15 amino acids. The CDR3 bases are TGTGCCAGCACCTCCCAAGGGACAGGGGGTTCGGAGCAGTACTTC. It translates to CASTSQGTGGSEQYF. The whole variable domain, filled in from reference TRBV11-2 and TRBJ2-7, reads EAGVAQSPRYKIIEKRQSVAFWCNPISGHATLYWYQQILGQGPKLLIQFQNNGVVDDSQLPKDRFSAERLKGVDSTLKIQPAKLEDSAVYLCASTSQGTGGSEQYFGPGTRLTVT.

This chain connects TRBV9 to TRBJ1-1; 9 bases line up with TRBD1. Trimming cost V 2 bases and J 4 bases; bases outside gene matches: 9. The CDR3 sequence is 16 residues long. Germline CDR1 reads SGDLS; CDR2 reads YYNGEE. The DNA for the CDR3 is TGTGCCAGCAGCGTCAGGGACAGGGTGGAGGGCACTGAAGCTTTCTTT. Translated: CASSVRDRVEGTEAFF.